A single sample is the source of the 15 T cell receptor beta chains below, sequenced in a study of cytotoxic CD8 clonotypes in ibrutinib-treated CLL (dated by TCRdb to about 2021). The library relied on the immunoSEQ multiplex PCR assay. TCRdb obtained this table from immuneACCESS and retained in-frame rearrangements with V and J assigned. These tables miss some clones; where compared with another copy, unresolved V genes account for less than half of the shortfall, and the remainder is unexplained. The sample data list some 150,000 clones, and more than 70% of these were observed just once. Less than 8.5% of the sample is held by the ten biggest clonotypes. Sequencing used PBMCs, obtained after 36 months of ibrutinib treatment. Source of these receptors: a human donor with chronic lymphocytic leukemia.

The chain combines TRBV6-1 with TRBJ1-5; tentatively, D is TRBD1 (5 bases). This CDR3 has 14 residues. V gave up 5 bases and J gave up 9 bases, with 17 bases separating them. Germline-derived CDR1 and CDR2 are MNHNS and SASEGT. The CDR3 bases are TGTGCCAGCAGTTTGGGGGAGATCTCGGGGCCCCAGCATTTT. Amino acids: CASSLGEISGPQHF.

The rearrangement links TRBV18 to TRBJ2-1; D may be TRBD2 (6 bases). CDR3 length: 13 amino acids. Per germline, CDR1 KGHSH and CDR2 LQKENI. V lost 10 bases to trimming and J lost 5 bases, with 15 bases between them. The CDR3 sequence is CATSTGGNNEQFF. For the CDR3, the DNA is TGTGCCACGTCGACCGGCGGGAACAATGAGCAGTTCTTC.

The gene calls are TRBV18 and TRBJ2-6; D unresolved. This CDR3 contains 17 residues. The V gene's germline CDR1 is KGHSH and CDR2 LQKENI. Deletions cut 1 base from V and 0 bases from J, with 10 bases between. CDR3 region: CASSPLFQPSGANVLTF. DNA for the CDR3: TGTGCCAGCTCACCACTTTTCCAGCCCTCTGGGGCCAACGTCCTGACTTTC.

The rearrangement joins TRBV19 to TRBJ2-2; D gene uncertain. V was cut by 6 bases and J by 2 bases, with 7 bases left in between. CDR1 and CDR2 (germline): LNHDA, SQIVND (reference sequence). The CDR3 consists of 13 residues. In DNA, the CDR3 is TGTGCCAGTAGCAGAGCAAACACCGGGGAGCTGTTTTTT. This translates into CASSRANTGELFF.

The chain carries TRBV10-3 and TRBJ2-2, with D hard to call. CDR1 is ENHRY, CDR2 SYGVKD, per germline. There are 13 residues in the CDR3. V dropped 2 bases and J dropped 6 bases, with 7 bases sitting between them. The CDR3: CAISEALPGELFF. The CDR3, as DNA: TGTGCCATCAGTGAGGCTCTTCCCGGGGAGCTGTTTTTT.

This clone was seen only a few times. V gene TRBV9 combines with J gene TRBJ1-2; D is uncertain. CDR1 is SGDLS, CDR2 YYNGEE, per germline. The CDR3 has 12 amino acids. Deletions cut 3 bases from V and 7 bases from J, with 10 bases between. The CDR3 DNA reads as TGTGCCAGCAGCGAGACTTTAGGTGGCTACACCTTC. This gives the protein CASSETLGGYTF.

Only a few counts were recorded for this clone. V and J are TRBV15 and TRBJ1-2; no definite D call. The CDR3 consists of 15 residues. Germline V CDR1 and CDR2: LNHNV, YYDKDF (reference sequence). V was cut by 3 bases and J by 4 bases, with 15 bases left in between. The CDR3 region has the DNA TGTGCCACCAGCAGGGGCGGGAGTTATAGCTATGGCTACACCTTC. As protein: CATSRGGSYSYGYTF. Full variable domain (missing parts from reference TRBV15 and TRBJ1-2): DAMVIQNPRYQVTQFGKPVTLSCSQTLNHNVMYWYQQKSSQAPKLLFHYYDKDFNNEADTPDNFQSRRPNTSFCFLDIRSPGLGDTAMYLCATSRGGSYSYGYTFGSGTRLTVV.

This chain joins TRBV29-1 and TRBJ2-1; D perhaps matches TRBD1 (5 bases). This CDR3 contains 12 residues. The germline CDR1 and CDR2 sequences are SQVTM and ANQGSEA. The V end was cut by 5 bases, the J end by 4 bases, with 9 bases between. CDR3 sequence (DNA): TGCAGCGTTCGACAGACTTACAATGAGCAGTTCTTC. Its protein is CSVRQTYNEQFF.

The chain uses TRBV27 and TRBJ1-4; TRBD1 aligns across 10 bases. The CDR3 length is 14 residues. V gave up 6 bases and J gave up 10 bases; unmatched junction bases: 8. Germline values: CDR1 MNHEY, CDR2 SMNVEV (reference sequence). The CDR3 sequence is CASREGQGSVKLFF. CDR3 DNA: TGTGCCAGCAGAGAGGGACAGGGGAGTGTAAAACTGTTTTTT.

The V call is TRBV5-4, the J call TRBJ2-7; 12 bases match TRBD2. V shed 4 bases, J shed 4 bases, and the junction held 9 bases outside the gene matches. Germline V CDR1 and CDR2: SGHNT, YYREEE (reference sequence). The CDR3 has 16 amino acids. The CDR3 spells CASSIATSGSKYEQYF. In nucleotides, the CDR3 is TGTGCCAGCAGCATAGCGACTAGCGGGAGTAAATACGAGCAGTACTTC.

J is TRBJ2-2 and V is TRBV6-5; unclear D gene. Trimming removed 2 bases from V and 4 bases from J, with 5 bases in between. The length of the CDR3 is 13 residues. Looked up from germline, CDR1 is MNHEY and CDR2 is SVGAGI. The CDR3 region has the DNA TGTGCCAGCAGTTACGCCCCCACCGGGGAGCTGTTTTTT. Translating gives CASSYAPTGELFF.

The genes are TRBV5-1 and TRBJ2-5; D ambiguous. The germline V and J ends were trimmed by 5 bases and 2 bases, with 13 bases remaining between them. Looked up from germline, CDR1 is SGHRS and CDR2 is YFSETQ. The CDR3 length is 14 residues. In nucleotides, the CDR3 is TGCGCCAGCAGACCAGCCCTTCCGCAAGAGACCCAGTACTTC. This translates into CASRPALPQETQYF.

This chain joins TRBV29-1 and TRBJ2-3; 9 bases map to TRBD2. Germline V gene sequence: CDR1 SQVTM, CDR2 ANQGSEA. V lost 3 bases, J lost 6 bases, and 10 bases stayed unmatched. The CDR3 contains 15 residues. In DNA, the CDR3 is TGCAGCGTTGATCACCCTAGCGGGGTTATGGATACGCAGTATTTT. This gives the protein CSVDHPSGVMDTQYF.

CDR3 nucleotide sequence: TGCGCCAGCAGCTGGCAGGGTAGAGATAATTCACCCCTCCACTTT. Amino acid sequence: CASSWQGRDNSPLHF. The chain employs TRBV5-1 and TRBJ1-6; D is possibly TRBD1 (5 bases). The CDR3 runs to 15 residues. CDR1 SGHRS and CDR2 YFSETQ come from the germline V gene. The V end was cut by 3 bases, the J end by 5 bases, with 12 bases between.

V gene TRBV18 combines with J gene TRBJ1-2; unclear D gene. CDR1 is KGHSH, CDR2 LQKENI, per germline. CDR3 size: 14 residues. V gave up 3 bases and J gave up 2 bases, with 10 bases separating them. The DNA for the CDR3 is TGTGCCAGCTCACCGGCACAGACCAACTATGGCTACACCTTC. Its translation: CASSPAQTNYGYTF.